The clone carrying this TCR beta chain was detected once. Its target is unknown. These data belong to a study of cytomegalovirus exposure and HLA in healthy donors. Per the germline V gene, CDR1 is SQVTM and CDR2 is ANQGSEA. The ends lost 0 bases at V and 5 bases at J; junction bases unmatched: 9. The CDR3 has 17 amino acids. The primer mix had 60 Vbeta and 13 Jbeta primers. Clones were read by immunoSEQ multiplex PCR, and TCRdb kept only the in-frame ones, dropping some. The sample lists around 130,000 clones, 74% occurring once. Broader study findings: Some V segments (TRBV6-2 and TRBV6-3 among them) were excluded as indistinguishable. Presence/absence analysis assumed near-uniform sequencing depth across donors. In a later analysis, compared with equally common non-associated chains, HLA-associated beta chains were more expanded. Available immune exposure information covered CMV serostatus only.

The clonotype comes from a man aged 40-49 years in good health and CMV-seropositive. This chain joins TRBV29-1 and TRBJ2-2, with 10 positions matching TRBD2. The material sequenced was PBMCs. CDR3 region: CSVEEIAGGEDTGELFF. CDR3 nucleotides: TGCAGCGTTGAAGAAATAGCGGGGGGAGAGGATACCGGGGAGCTGTTTTTT.